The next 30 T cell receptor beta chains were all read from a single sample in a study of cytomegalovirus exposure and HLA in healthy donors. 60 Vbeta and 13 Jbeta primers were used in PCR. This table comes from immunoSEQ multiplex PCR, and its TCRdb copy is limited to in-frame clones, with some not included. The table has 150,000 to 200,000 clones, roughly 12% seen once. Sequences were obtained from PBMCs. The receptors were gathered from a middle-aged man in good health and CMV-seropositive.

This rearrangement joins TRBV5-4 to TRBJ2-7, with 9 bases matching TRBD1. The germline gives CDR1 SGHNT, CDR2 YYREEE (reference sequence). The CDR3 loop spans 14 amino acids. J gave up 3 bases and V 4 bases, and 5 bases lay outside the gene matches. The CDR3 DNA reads TGTGCCAGCAGCCCACGGGACAGGGACTACGAGCAGTACTTC. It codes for CASSPRDRDYEQYF.

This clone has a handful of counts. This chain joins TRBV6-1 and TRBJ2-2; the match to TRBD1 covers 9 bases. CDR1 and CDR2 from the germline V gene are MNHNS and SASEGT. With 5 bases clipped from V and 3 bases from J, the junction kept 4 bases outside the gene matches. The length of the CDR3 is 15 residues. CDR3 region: CASSRDRGDTGELFF. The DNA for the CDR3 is TGTGCCAGCAGTCGAGACAGGGGGGACACCGGGGAGCTGTTTTTT.

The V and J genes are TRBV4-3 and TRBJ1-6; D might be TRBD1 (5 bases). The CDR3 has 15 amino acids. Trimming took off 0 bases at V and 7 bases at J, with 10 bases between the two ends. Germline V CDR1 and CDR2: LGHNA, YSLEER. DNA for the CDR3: TGCGCCAGCAGCCAAGAAGGGCAGGGAAATTCACCCCTCCACTTT. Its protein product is CASSQEGQGNSPLHF.

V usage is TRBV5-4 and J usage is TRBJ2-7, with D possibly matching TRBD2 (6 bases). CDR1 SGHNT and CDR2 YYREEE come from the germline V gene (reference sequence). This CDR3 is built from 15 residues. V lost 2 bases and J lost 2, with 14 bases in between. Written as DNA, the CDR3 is TGTGCCAGCAGCTTAGACGGGGACTTTACCTACGAGCAGTACGTC. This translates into CASSLDGDFTYEQYV.

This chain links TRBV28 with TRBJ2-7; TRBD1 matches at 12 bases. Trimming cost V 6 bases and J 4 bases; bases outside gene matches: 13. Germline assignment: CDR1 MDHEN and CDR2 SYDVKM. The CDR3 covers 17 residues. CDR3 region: CASSHRRGTGGKYEQYV. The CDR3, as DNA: TGTGCCAGCAGCCACCGAAGGGGGACAGGGGGCAAATACGAGCAGTACGTC.

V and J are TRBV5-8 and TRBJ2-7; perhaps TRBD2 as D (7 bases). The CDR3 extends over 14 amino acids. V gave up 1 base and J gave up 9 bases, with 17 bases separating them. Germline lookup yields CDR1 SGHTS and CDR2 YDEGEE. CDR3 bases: TGTGCCAGCAGCTTGTTAGGACTAGGGGGAGCGCAGTACGTC. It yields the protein CASSLLGLGGAQYV.

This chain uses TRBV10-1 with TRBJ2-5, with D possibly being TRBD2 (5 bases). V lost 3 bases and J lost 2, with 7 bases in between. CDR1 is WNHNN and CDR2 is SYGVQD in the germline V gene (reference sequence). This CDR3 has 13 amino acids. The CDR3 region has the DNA TGCGCCAGCAGTGAAGGAGGTCAAGAGACCCAGTACTTC. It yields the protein CASSEGGQETQYF.

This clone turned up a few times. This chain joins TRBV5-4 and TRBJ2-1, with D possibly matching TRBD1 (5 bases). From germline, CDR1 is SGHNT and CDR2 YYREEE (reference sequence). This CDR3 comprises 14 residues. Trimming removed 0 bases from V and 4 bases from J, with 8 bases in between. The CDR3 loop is CASSLGRTYNEQFF. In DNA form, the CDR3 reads TGTGCCAGCAGCTTGGGACGGACATACAATGAGCAGTTCTTC.

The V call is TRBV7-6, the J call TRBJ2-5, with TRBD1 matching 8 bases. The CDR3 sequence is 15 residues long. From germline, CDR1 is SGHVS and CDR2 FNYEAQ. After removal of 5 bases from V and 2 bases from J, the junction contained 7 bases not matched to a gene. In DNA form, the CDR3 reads TGTGCCAGCAGCCTAGGACAGGGTAGACAAGAGACCCAGTACTTC. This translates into CASSLGQGRQETQYF. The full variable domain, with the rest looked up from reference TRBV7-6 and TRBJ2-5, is GAGVSQSPRYKVTKRGQDVALRCDPISGHVSLYWYRQALGQGPEFLTYFNYEAQQDKSGLPNDRFSAERPEGSISTLTIQRTEQRDSAMYRCASSLGQGRQETQYFGPGTRLLVL.

The CDR3 DNA reads as TGTGCCAGCAGTCTCTTGGTTGGAGGCGGACTCACAGATACGCAGTATTTT. Translated, it gives CASSLLVGGGLTDTQYF. V gene TRBV5-4 combines with J gene TRBJ2-3; D possibly corresponds to TRBD2 (5 bases). Germline loops: CDR1 SGHNT, CDR2 YYREEE (reference sequence). CDR3 length: 17 amino acids. Between the trimmed V and J ends, which lost 5 bases and 2 bases, there was a span of 21 bases.

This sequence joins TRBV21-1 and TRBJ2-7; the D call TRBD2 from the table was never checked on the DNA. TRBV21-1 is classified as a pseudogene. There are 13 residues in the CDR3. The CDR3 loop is CASSKIWGVGQYF. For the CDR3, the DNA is TGTGCCAGCAGCAAAATTTGGGGAGTCGGGCAGTACTTC.

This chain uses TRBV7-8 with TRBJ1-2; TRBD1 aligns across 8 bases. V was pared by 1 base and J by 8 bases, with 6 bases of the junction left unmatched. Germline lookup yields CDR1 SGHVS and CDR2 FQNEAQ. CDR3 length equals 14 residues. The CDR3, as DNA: TGTGCCAGCAGCTTAGTGAAGACAGGGGCGGGCTACACCTTC. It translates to CASSLVKTGAGYTF.

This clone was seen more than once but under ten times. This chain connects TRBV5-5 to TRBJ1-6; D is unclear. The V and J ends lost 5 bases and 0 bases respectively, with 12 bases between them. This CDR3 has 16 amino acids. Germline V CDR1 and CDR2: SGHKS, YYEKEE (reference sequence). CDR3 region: CASSQNSFSYNSPLHF. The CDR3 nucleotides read TGTGCCAGCAGTCAAAACTCGTTCTCCTATAATTCACCCCTCCACTTT.

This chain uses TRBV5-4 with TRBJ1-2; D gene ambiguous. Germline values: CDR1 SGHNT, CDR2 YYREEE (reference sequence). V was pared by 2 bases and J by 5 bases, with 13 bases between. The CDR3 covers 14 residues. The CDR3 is CASSFSDPGYGYTF. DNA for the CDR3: TGTGCCAGCAGCTTTAGTGACCCGGGGTATGGCTACACCTTC.

DNA of the CDR3: TGTGCCAGCAGCAAGGTTGGGACAGGGGGCGTCGGGGAGCTGTTTTTT. This sequence encodes CASSKVGTGGVGELFF. The chain uses TRBV7-3 and TRBJ2-2; 12 nucleotides agree with TRBD1. Germline V gives CDR1 SGHTA, CDR2 FQGTGA. This CDR3 has 16 residues. Germline trimming cut 5 bases from V and 7 bases from J; bases unmatched to any gene: 8. Looking up the rest from reference TRBV7-3 and TRBJ2-2 gives the full variable domain: GAGVSQTPSNKVTEKGKYVELRCDPISGHTALYWYRQSLGQGPEFLIYFQGTGAADDSGLPNDRFFAVRPEGSVSTLKIQRTERGDSAVYLCASSKVGTGGVGELFFGEGSRLTVL.

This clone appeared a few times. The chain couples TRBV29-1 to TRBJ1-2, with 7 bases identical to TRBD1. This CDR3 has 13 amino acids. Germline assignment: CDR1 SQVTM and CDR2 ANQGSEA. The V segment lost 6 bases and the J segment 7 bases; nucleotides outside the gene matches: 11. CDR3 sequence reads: CSVDPTGNGGYTF. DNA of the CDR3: TGCAGCGTCGACCCGACAGGGAACGGTGGCTACACCTTC.

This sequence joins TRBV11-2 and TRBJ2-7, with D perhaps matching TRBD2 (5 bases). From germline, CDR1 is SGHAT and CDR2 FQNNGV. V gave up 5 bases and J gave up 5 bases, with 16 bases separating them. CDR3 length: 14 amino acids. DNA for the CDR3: TGTGCCAGCAGCCGAGCGGAGCCAGAAGACGAGCAGTACTTC. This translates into CASSRAEPEDEQYF.

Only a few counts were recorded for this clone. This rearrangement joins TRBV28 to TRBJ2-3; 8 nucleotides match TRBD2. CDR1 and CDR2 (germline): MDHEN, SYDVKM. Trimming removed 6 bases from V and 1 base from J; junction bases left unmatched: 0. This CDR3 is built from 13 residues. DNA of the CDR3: TGTGCCAGCAGGCGGGGGGGCACAGATACGCAGTATTTT. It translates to CASRRGGTDTQYF.

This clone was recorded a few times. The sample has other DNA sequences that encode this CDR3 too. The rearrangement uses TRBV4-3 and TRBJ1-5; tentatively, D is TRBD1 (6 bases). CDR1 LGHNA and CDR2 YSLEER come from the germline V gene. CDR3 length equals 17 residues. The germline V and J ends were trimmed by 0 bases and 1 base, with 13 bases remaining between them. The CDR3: CASSQDPQGGSNQPQHF. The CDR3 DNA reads TGCGCCAGCAGCCAAGATCCACAGGGAGGGAGCAATCAGCCCCAGCATTTT.

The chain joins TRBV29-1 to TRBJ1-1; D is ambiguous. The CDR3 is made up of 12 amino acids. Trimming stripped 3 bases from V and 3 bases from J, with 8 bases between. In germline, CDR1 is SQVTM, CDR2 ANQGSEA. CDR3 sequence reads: CSVDVADTEAFF. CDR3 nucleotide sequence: TGCAGCGTTGACGTAGCGGACACTGAAGCTTTCTTT.

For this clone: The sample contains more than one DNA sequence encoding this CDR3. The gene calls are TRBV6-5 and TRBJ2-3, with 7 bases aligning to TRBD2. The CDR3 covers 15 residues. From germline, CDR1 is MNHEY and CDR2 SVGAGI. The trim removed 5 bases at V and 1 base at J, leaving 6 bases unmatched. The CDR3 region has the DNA TGTGCCAGCAGTCGACAGCGGGGACGCACAGATACGCAGTATTTT. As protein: CASSRQRGRTDTQYF.

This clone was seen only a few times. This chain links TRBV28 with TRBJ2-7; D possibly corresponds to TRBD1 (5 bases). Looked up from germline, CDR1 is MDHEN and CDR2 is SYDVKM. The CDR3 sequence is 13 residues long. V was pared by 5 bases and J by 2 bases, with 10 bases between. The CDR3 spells CASSLQVTYEQYV. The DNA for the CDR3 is TGTGCCAGCAGTCTACAGGTTACCTACGAGCAGTACGTC.

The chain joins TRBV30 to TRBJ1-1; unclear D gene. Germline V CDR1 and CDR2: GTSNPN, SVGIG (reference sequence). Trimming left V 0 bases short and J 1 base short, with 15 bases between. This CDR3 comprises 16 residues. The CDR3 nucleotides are TGTGCCTGGAGTGTAGATCGAGGGAGCAGGAACACTGAAGCTTTCTTT. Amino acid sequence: CAWSVDRGSRNTEAFF.

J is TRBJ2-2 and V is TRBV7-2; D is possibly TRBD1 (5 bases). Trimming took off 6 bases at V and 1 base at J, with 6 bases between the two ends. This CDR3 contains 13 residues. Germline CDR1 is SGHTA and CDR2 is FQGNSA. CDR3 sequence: CASRQGNTGELFF. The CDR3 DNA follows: TGTGCCAGCAGGCAGGGGAACACCGGGGAGCTGTTTTTT.

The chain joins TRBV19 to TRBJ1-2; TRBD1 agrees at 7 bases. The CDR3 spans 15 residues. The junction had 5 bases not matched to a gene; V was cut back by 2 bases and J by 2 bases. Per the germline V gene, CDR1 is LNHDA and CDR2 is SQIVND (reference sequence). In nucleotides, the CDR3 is TGTGCCAGTAGTATACGGGACAGAAAGAACTATGGCTACACCTTC. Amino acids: CASSIRDRKNYGYTF.

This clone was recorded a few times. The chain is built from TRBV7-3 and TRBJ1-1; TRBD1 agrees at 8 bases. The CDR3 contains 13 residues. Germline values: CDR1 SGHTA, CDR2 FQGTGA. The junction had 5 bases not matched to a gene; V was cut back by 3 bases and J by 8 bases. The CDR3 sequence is CASSFAGGAEAFF. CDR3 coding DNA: TGTGCCAGCAGCTTCGCAGGGGGCGCGGAAGCTTTCTTT.

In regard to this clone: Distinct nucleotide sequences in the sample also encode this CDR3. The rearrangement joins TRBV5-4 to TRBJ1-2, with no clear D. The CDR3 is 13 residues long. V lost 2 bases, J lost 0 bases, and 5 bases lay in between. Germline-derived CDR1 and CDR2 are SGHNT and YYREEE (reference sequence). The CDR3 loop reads CASSLRANYGYTF. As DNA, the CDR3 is TGTGCCAGCAGCTTAAGAGCTAACTATGGCTACACCTTC.

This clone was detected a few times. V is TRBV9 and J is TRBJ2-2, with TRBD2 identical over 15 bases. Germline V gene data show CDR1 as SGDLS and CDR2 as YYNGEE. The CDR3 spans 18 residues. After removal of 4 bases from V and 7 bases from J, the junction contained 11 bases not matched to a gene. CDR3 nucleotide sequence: TGTGCCAGCAGCCCCGGGACTAGCGGGGGGTATGGCGGCGGGGAGCTGTTTTTT. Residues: CASSPGTSGGYGGGELFF.

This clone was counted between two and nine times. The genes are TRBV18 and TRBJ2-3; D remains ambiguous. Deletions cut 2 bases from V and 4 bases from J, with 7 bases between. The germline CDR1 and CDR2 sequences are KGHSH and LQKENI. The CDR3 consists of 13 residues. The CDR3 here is CASSPNSPDTQYF. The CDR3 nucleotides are TGTGCCAGCTCACCAAACAGTCCAGATACGCAGTATTTT.

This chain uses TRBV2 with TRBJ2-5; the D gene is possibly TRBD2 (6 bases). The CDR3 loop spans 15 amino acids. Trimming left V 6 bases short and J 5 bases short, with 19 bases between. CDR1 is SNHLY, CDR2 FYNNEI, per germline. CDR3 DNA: TGTGCCAGCAGGGGACTCGGAGTAAAAGGGGAGACCCAGTACTTC. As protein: CASRGLGVKGETQYF.